This T cell receptor beta chain was profiled in a study of beta chain features in type 1 diabetes. As for the study in general: Cells sorted and examined across all samples totaled roughly 98 million.

Whole-study results and caveats: For Type 1 diabetes patients, all four CD4+ subsets carried TCRB CDR3s that were moderately but significantly shorter.

The V end was cut by 3 bases, the J end by 7 bases, with 9 bases between. The CDR3 loop spans 12 amino acids. Germline CDR1 MDHEN, CDR2 SYDVKM. This clone was picked up a small number of times. Its antigen remains unidentified. The sample carries other DNA sequences with the same CDR3. One heparinised blood draw averaging approximately 100 mL was given by each donor. TCRB transcripts that were expressed got sequenced, as all of the isolated RNA had been reverse transcribed. Sequencing was performed with immunoSEQ multiplex PCR; in TCRdb, only in-frame clones are kept and a portion is missing. Of 500,000 to 650,000 clones in the sample, 9.5% to 15% are singletons; the top ten hold 0.095% to 0.15%.

The clonotype was recovered from a man under 40 with type 1 diabetes. Specimen: naive CD4+ T cells from blood. The gene calls are TRBV28 and TRBJ1-2; weak D call: TRBD1 (6 bases). The CDR3 is CASSLGRGGYTF. CDR3 sequence (DNA): TGTGCCAGCAGTTTGGGCAGGGGTGGCTACACCTTC.